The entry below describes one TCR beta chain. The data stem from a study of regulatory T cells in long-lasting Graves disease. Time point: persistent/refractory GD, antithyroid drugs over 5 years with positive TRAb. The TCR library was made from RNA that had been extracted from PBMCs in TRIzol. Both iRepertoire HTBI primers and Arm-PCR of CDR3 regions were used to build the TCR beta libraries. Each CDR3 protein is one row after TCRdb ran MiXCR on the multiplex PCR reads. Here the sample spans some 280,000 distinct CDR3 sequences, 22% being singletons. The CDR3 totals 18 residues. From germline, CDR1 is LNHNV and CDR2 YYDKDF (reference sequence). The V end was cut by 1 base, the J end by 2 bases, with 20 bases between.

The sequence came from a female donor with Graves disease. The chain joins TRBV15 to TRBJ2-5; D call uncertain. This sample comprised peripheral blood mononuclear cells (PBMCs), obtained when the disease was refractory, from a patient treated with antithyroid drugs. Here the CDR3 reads CATSRVVAVGQQQETQYF. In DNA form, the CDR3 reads TGTGCCACCAGCAGAGTGGTGGCGGTCGGGCAACAACAAGAGACCCAGTACTTC.